The clone carrying this T cell receptor (beta chain) was recorded at least ten times. Trimming took 0 bases from V and 13 from J; bases not matched to a gene: 6. The germline gives CDR1 MGHRA, CDR2 YSYEKL. The CDR3 runs to 15 residues. The source of the sample is a study of blood T cell repertoires in COVID-19. About the research overall: Samples of COVID-19 (acute and convalescent) were obtained from the United States, Italy and Spain. PBMCs, B-cell-depleted T cells, or T cells were the source of the cDNA or gDNA that made up the material.

Authors' data handling: From reference gene primer amplification, estimates of nucleated cell counts were derived. Profiling relied on immunoSEQ multiplex PCR, and the TCRdb table lists in-frame clones only, not all of them. The DNA was the basis for D and trimming; V, J and clone size are from that table. The sample holds more than 300,000 clones; approximately 91% are singletons and the top ten take more than 5.5%. The sequenced sample was peripheral blood. This chain joins TRBV4-1 and TRBJ2-1, with 13 bases that match TRBD2. The TCR was taken from a woman aged 70-85 years with COVID-19, enrolled during active disease. The CDR3 bases are TGCGCCAGCAGCCAAGATGAAGGGACTAGCGGGGCCCAGTTCTTC. Protein sequence: CASSQDEGTSGAQFF.